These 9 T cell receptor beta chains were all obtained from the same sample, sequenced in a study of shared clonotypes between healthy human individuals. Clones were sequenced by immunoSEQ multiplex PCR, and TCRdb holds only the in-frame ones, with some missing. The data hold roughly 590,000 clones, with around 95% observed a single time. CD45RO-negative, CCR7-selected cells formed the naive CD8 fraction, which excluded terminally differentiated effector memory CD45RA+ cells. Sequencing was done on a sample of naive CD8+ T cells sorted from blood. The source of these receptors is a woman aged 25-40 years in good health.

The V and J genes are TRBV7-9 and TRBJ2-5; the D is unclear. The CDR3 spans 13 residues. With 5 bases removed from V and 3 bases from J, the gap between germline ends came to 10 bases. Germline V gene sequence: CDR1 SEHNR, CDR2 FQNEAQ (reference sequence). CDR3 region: CASSLTRKETQYF. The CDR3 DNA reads TGTGCCAGCAGCCTAACCAGGAAAGAGACCCAGTACTTC.

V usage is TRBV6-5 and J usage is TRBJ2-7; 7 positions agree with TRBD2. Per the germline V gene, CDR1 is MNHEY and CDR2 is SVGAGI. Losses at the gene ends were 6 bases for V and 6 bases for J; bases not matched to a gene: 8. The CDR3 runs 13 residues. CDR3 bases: TGTGCCAGCAGGGCGGGGAGGGCCCGCGAGCAGTACTTC. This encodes CASRAGRAREQYF.

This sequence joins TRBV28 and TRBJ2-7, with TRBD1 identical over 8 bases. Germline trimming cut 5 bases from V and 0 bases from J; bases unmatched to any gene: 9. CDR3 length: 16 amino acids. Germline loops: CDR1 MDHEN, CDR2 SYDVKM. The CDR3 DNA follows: TGTGCCAGCAGTCGACTTAGGGACAGGCCCTCCTACGAGCAGTACTTC. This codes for CASSRLRDRPSYEQYF.

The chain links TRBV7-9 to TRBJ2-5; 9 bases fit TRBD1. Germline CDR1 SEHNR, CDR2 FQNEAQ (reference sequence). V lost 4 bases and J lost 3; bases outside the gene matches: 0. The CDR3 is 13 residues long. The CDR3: CASSWTGEETQYF. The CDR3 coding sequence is TGTGCCAGCAGCTGGACAGGGGAAGAGACCCAGTACTTC.

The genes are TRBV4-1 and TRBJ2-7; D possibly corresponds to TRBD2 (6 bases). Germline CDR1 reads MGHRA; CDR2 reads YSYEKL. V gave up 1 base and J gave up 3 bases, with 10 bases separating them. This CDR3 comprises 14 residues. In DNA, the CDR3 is TGCGCCAGCAGCCAAGTGGAGGGCCGCTACGAGCAGTACTTC. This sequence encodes CASSQVEGRYEQYF.

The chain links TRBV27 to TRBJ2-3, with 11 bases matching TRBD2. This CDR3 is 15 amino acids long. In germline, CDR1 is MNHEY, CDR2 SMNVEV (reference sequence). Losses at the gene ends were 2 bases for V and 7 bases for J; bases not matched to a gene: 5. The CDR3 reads CASSLGSSGRNTQYF. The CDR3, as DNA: TGTGCCAGCAGTTTAGGGTCTAGCGGGAGGAATACGCAGTATTTT.

CDR3: CASSILSTGLKGTYEQYF. DNA of the CDR3: TGTGCCAGTAGTATCCTCTCTACAGGGCTAAAGGGGACCTACGAGCAGTACTTC. The gene calls are TRBV19 and TRBJ2-7, with D possibly being TRBD1 (6 bases). V lost 3 bases to trimming and J lost 2 bases, with 23 bases between them. In germline, CDR1 is LNHDA, CDR2 SQIVND (reference sequence). CDR3 size: 18 residues.

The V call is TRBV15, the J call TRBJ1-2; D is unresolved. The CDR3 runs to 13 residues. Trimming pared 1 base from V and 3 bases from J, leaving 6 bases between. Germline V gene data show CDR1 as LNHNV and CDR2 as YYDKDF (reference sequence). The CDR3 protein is CATSRVPYYGYTF. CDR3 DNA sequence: TGTGCCACCAGCAGAGTCCCCTACTATGGCTACACCTTC. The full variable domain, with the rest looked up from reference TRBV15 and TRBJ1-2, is DAMVIQNPRYQVTQFGKPVTLSCSQTLNHNVMYWYQQKSSQAPKLLFHYYDKDFNNEADTPDNFQSRRPNTSFCFLDIRSPGLGDTAMYLCATSRVPYYGYTFGSGTRLTVV.

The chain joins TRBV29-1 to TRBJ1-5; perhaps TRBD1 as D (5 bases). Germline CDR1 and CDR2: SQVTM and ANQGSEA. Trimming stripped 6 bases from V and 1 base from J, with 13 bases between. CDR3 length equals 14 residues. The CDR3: CSVGARDSNQPQHF. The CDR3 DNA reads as TGCAGCGTAGGGGCTCGGGACAGCAATCAGCCCCAGCATTTT. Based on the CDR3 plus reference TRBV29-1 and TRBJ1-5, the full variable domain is SAVISQKPSRDICQRGTSLTIQCQVDSQVTMMFWYRQQPGQSLTLIATANQGSEATYESGFVIDKFPISRPNLTFSTLTVSNMSPEDSSIYLCSVGARDSNQPQHFGDGTRLSIL.